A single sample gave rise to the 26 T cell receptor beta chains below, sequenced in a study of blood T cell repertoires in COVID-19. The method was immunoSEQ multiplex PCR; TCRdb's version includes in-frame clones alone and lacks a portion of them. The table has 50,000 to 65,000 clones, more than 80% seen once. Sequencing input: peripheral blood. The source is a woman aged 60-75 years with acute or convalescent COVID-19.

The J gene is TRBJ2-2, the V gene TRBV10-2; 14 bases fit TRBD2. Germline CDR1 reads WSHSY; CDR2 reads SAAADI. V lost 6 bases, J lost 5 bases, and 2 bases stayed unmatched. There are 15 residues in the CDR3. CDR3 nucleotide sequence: TGCGCCAGCAGGACTAGCGGGAGGGTAACCGGGGAGCTGTTTTTT. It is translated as CASRTSGRVTGELFF.

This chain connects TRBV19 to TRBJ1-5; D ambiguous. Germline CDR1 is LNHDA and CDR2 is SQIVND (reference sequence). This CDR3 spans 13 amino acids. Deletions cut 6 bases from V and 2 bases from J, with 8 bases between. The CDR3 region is CASSGVGNQPQHF. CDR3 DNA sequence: TGTGCCAGTAGCGGGGTGGGCAATCAGCCCCAGCATTTT.

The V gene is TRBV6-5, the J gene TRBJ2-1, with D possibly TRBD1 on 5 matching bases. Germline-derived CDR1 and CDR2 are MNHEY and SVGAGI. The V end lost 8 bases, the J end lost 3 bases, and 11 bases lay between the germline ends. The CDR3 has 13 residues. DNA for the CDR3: TGTGCCAGCGAGGACATCCTCTACAATGAGCAGTTCTTC. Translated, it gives CASEDILYNEQFF.

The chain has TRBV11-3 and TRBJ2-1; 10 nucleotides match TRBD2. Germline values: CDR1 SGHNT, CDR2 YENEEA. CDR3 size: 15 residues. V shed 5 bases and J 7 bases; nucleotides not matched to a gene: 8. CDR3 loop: CASSKLAGVANEQFF. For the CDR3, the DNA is TGTGCCAGCAGCAAGCTAGCGGGAGTGGCGAATGAGCAGTTCTTC.

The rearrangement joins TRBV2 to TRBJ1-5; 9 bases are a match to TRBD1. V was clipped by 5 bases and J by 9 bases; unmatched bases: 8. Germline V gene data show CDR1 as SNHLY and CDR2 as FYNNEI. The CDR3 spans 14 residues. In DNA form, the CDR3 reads TGTGCCAGCAGTCCCACAGGGGGCCGCACGCCCCAGCATTTT. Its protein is CASSPTGGRTPQHF. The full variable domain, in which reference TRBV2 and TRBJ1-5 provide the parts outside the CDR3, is EPEVTQTPSHQVTQMGQEVILRCVPISNHLYFYWYRQILGQKVEFLVSFYNNEISEKSEIFDDQFSVERPDGSNFTLKIRSTKLEDSAMYFCASSPTGGRTPQHFGDGTRLSIL.

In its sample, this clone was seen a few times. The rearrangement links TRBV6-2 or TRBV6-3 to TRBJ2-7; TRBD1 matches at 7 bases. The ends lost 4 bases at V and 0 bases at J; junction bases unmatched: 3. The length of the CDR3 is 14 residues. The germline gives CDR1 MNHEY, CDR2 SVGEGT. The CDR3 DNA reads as TGTGCCAGCAGTTTTGGACAGGTCTCCTACGAGCAGTACTTC. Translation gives CASSFGQVSYEQYF.

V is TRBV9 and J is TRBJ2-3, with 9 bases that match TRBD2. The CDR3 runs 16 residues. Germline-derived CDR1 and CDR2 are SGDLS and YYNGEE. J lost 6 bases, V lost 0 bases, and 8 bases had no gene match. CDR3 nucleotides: TGTGCCAGCAGCGTAGTGACGAAGCGGGGGGTGGATACGCAGTATTTT. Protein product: CASSVVTKRGVDTQYF. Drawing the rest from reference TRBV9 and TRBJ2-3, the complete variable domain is DSGVTQTPKHLITATGQRVTLRCSPRSGDLSVYWYQQSLDQGLQFLIQYYNGEERAKGNILERFSAQQFPDLHSELNLSSLELGDSALYFCASSVVTKRGVDTQYFGPGTRLTVL.

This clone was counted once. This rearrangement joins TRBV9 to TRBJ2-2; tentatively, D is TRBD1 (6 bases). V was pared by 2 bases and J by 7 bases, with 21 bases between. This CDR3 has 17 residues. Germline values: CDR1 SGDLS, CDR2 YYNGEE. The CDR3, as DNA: TGTGCCAGCAGCGTTTTACCGCTAGGGGGACGGCACGGGGAGCTGTTTTTT. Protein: CASSVLPLGGRHGELFF.

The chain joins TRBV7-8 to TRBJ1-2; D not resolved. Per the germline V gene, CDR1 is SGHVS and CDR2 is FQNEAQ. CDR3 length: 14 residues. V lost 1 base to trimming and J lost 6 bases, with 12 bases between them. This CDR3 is CASSLERRRDGYTF. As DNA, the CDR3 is TGTGCCAGCAGCTTAGAACGGCGGCGTGATGGCTACACCTTC. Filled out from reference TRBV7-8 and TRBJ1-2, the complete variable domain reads GAGVSQSPRYKVAKRGQDVALRCDPISGHVSLFWYQQALGQGPEFLTYFQNEAQLDKSGLPSDRFFAERPEGSVSTLKIQRTQQEDSAVYLCASSLERRRDGYTFGSGTRLTVV.

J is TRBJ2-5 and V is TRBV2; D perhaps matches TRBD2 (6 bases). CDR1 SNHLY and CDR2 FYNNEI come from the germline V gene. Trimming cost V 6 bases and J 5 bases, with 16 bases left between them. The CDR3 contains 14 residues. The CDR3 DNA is TGTGCCAGCAGCATCGTCGGGGGAGAGGAGACCCAGTACTTC. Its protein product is CASSIVGGEETQYF.

The CDR3 coding sequence is TGTGCCAGCAGTGCGGGGGGGGCAGACTATGGCTACACCTTC. Translated: CASSAGGADYGYTF. V is TRBV2 and J is TRBJ1-2; D is possibly TRBD1 (6 bases). Germline CDR1 reads SNHLY; CDR2 reads FYNNEI. V shed 4 bases and J shed 3 bases, with 12 bases lying between them. The CDR3 has 14 amino acids.

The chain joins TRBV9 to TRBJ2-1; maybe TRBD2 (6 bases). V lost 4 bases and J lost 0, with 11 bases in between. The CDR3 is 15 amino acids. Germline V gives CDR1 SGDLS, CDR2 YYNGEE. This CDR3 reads CASSRRDASYNEQFF. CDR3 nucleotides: TGTGCCAGCAGCAGGAGGGACGCCTCCTACAATGAGCAGTTCTTC.

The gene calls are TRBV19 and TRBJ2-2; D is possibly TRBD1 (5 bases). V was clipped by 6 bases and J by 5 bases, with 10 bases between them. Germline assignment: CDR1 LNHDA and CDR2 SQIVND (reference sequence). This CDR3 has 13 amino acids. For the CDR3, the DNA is TGTGCCAGTAGCTCTCAGGGAACCGGGGAGCTGTTTTTT. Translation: CASSSQGTGELFF. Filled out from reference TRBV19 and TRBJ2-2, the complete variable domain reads DGGITQSPKYLFRKEGQNVTLSCEQNLNHDAMYWYRQDPGQGLRLIYYSQIVNDFQKGDIAEGYSVSREKKESFPLTVTSAQKNPTAFYLCASSSQGTGELFFGEGSRLTVL.

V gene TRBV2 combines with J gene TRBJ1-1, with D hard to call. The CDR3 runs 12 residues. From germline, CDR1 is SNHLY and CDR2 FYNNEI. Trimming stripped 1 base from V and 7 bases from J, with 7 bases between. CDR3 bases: TGTGCCAGCAGTGAAGATAGCTATGAAGCTTTCTTT. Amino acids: CASSEDSYEAFF.

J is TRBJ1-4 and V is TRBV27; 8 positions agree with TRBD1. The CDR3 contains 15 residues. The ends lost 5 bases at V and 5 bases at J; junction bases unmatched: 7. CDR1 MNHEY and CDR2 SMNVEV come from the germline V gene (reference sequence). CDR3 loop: CASSDRTGRNEKLFF. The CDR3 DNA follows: TGTGCCAGCAGTGATCGGACAGGGCGGAATGAAAAACTGTTTTTT.

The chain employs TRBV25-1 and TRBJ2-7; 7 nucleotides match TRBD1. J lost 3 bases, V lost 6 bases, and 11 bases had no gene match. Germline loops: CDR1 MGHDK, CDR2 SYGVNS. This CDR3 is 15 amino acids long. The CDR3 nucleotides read TGTGCCAGCAGGGACGATAGACAGGGCGGCTACGAGCAGTACTTC. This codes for CASRDDRQGGYEQYF.

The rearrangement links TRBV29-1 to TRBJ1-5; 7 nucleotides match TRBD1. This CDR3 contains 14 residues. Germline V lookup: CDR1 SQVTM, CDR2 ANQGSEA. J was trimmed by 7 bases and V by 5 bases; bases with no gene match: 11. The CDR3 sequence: CSVLDRAEGQPQHF. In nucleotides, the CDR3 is TGCAGCGTTCTCGACAGGGCAGAGGGACAGCCCCAGCATTTT.

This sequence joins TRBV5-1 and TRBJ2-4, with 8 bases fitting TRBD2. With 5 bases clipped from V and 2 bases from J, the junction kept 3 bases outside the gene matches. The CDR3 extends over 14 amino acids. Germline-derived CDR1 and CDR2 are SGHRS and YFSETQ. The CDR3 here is CASSGGGTKNIQYF. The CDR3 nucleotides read TGCGCCAGCAGTGGCGGGGGGACCAAAAACATTCAGTACTTC.

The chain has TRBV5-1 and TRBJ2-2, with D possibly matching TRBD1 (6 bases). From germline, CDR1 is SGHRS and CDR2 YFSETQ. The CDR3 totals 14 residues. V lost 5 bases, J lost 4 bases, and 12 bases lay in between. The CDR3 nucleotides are TGCGCCAGCAGTTTCACAGGGCTCACCGGGGAGCTGTTTTTT. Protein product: CASSFTGLTGELFF.

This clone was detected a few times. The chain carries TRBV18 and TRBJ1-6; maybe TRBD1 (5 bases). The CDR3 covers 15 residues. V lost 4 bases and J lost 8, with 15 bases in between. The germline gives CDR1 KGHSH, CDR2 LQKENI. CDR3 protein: CASSLAQGNHSPLHF. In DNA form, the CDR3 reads TGTGCCAGCTCACTGGCCCAGGGAAACCATTCACCCCTCCACTTT.

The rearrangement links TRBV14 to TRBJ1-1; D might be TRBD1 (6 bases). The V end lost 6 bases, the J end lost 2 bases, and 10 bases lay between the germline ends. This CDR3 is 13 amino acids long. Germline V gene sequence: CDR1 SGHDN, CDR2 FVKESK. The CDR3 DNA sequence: TGTGCCAGCAGTACAGGGATCAACACTGAAGCTTTCTTT. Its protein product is CASSTGINTEAFF.

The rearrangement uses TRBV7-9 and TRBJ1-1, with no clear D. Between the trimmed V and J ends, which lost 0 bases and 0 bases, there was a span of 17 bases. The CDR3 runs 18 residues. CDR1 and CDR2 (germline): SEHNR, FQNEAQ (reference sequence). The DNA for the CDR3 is TGTGCCAGCAGCTTAGCTGCATCGACCGCTCGGGTGAACACTGAAGCTTTCTTT. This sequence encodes CASSLAASTARVNTEAFF.

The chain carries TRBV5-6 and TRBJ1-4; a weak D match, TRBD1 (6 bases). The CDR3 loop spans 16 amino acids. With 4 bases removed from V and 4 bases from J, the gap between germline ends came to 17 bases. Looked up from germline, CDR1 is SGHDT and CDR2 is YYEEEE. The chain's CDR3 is CASSQTYREGNEKLFF. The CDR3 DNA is TGTGCCAGCAGCCAAACATACAGGGAGGGTAATGAAAAACTGTTTTTT.

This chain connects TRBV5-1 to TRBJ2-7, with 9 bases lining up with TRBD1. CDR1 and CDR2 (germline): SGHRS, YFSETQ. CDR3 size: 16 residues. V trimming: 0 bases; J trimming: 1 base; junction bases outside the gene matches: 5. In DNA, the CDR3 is TGCGCCAGCAGCTTGGCCGGGACAGGGAATTCCTACGAGCAGTACTTC. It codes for CASSLAGTGNSYEQYF.

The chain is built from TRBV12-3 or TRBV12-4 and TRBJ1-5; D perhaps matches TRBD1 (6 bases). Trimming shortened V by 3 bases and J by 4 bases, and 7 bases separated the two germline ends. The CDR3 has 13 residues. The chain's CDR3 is CASSLGANQPQHF. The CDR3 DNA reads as TGTGCCAGCAGTTTGGGGGCGAATCAGCCCCAGCATTTT.

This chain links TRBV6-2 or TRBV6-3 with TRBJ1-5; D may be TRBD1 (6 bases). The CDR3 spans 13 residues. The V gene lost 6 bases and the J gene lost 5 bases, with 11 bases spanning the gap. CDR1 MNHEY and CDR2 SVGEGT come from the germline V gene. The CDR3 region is CASSRDTHQPQHF. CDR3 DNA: TGTGCCAGCAGCCGGGACACCCATCAGCCCCAGCATTTT.